This T cell receptor beta chain emerged from a study of regulatory T cells in long-lasting Graves disease. Findings and caveats of the study: Results may be inaccurate due to the small sample size.

Stated time point: newly diagnosed GD, antithyroid drugs for less than 3 months. PBMCs provided the RNA from which the TCR library was made. As concerns this clonotype: Its cognate antigen is unknown. This could be a read error, since a much larger clone is one nucleotide away.

J lost 10 bases, V lost 3 bases, and 9 bases had no gene match. Germline V CDR1 and CDR2: DFQATT, SNEGSKA (reference sequence). The CDR3 extends over 13 amino acids. CDR3-region Arm-PCR and iRepertoire HTBI primers produced the TCR beta libraries. One entry per CDR3 protein, called by TCRdb with MiXCR from the multiplex PCR reads. The repertoire consists of approximately 480,000 distinct CDR3 sequences, with roughly 15% occurring once and the leading ten covering approximately 12%. The sample was also linked to a second study, of T cells in Graves' hyperthyroidism and ophthalmopathy. From that second work: The HTBI primer set served for first-round RT-PCR of the TCR CDR3.

The J gene is TRBJ2-1, the V gene TRBV20-1, with 7 bases that match TRBD2. The source material was peripheral blood mononuclear cells (PBMCs), sampled at new diagnosis, from a patient treated with antithyroid drugs. This receptor was obtained from a middle-aged man with Graves disease. CDR3 sequence: CSARVGGPREQFF. CDR3 sequence (DNA): TGCAGTGCTAGGGTGGGAGGGCCTCGCGAGCAGTTCTTC.